This T cell receptor beta chain was found in a study of human T cells and chemical hapten exposure. The sample's time point: patch test 1, 2 weeks after DPC sensitization. Described treatment: therapeutic diphenylcyclopropenone sensitization with weekly scalp DPC. From the RACE reads, TCRdb called clonotypes with MiXCR, one entry per CDR3 protein. The repertoire holds around 50,000 distinct CDR3 sequences, 9.3% seen once, with around 4.5% in the top ten. The V and J ends lost 5 bases and 6 bases respectively, with 6 bases between them. This CDR3 has 10 amino acids. Germline CDR1 DFQATT, CDR2 SNEGSKA (reference sequence).

The origin of this receptor is a woman between 50 and 59 years old with alopecia areata. Some clones in this sample may be carry-over from other donors' samples. The specimen was whole blood, collected in connection with sensitization to the hapten diphenylcyclopropenone (DPC). This chain connects TRBV20-1 to TRBJ2-3, with no clear D. CDR3 residues: CSAARDTQYF. The CDR3 region has the DNA TGCAGTGCTGCGCGGGATACGCAGTATTTT.